The TCR beta chain under discussion was sequenced for a study of T cell responses to AZD1222 COVID-19 vaccine. Study results and caveats: In all cases, repertoires were sampled only after the peak T cell response. Only a handful of AZD1222 recipients tested seropositive at baseline. The donor cohort was predominantly white British with a female majority, and clonal diversity may have been underestimated. Within unmutated variant regions lay the reported targets of nearly half of spike-specific TCRs.

Only a few counts were recorded for this clone. Its specificity is unknown. Assay used: immunoSEQ multiplex PCR; TCRdb lists only in-frame clones, some missing. Of about 150,000 clones in the sample, about 93% were seen once. The origin of this receptor is an adult in good health. Sequencing was performed on peripheral blood, taken on day 0 of AZD1222 vaccination.

The CDR3 protein is CSVESQGDYEQYF. The DNA of the CDR3 is TGCAGCGTTGAAAGCCAGGGAGACTACGAGCAGTACTTC. The V and J genes are TRBV29-1 and TRBJ2-7, with D perhaps being TRBD1 or TRBD2 (5 bases each). Between the trimmed V and J ends, which lost 2 bases and 3 bases, there was a span of 11 bases. Germline V gene data show CDR1 as SQVTM and CDR2 as ANQGSEA. The CDR3 length is 13 residues.